The 32 T cell receptor beta chains given below trace back to one sample, sequenced in a study of blood T cell repertoires in COVID-19. Profiling relied on immunoSEQ multiplex PCR, and the TCRdb table lists in-frame clones only, not all of them. This sample carries 150,000 to 200,000 clones, almost 90% of them seen once, and the ten largest clones take about 0.58%. Sequencing input: peripheral blood. These receptors came from a man between 50 and 59 years old with acute or convalescent COVID-19.

The CDR3 sequence is CASSRGQNTEAFF. The CDR3 DNA reads TGTGCCAGCTCAAGGGGACAGAACACTGAAGCTTTCTTT. The J gene is TRBJ1-1, the V gene TRBV18; a possible D gene is TRBD1 (6 bases). CDR3 length: 13 residues. The germline V gene encodes CDR1 KGHSH and CDR2 LQKENI. Trimming stripped 5 bases from V and 1 base from J, with 8 bases between.

This chain uses TRBV10-3 with TRBJ2-7, with TRBD1 identical over 8 bases. The CDR3 has 13 residues. V shed 8 bases, J shed 5 bases, and the junction held 8 bases outside the gene matches. Germline V lookup: CDR1 ENHRY, CDR2 SYGVKD. The CDR3, as DNA: TGTGCCATCGGTGGTACAGGGGGGCACGAGCAGTACTTC. This sequence encodes CAIGGTGGHEQYF.

For the CDR3, the DNA is TGTGCCAGCAGTTTAAGGGGTGAAGCTTTCTTT. This encodes CASSLRGEAFF. The chain recombines TRBV14 with TRBJ1-1; a possible D gene is TRBD1 (5 bases). In germline, CDR1 is SGHDN, CDR2 FVKESK. CDR3 length equals 11 residues. The germline V and J ends were trimmed by 6 bases and 7 bases, with 9 bases remaining between them.

The rearrangement uses TRBV6-4 and TRBJ2-1; 8 positions match TRBD1. The CDR3 runs to 13 residues. Trimming removed 3 bases from V and 6 bases from J; junction bases left unmatched: 1. Germline CDR1 is MRHNA and CDR2 is SNTAGT. The chain's CDR3 is CASSEQGGNEQFF. Here the CDR3 DNA reads TGTGCCAGCAGTGAACAGGGGGGCAATGAGCAGTTCTTC.

The gene calls are TRBV4-2 and TRBJ1-3; 8 nucleotides agree with TRBD1. Germline values: CDR1 LGHNA, CDR2 YNFKEQ. V shed 1 base, J shed 4 bases, and the junction held 6 bases outside the gene matches. CDR3 size: 16 residues. The CDR3 loop is CASSQGIGDRGNTIYF. CDR3 in DNA: TGTGCCAGCAGCCAAGGGATTGGGGACAGGGGAAACACCATATATTTT.

The chain combines TRBV7-2 with TRBJ2-2; the match to TRBD2 covers 7 bases. CDR1 is SGHTA, CDR2 FQGNSA, per germline. This CDR3 region has 13 residues. V lost 8 bases, J lost 6 bases, and 6 bases stayed unmatched. The CDR3 bases are TGTGCCAGCCGTAGCGGGTTCGCCGGGGAGCTGTTTTTT. Protein product: CASRSGFAGELFF.

This clone appeared a single time. The chain couples TRBV19 to TRBJ1-2, with no clear D. The CDR3 contains 10 residues. The germline gives CDR1 LNHDA, CDR2 SQIVND (reference sequence). With 11 bases removed from V and 4 bases from J, the gap between germline ends came to 8 bases. CDR3 loop: CASRSYGYTF. The CDR3 DNA reads TGTGCCTCAAGGAGCTATGGCTACACCTTC.

This CDR3 reads CASSASGVASYNEQFF. Here the CDR3 DNA reads TGTGCCAGCAGTGCCTCGGGAGTAGCCTCCTACAATGAGCAGTTCTTC. This rearrangement joins TRBV9 to TRBJ2-1; D might be TRBD2 (6 bases). V was shortened by 5 bases and J by 0 bases, with 15 bases between the two germline ends. Germline V gives CDR1 SGDLS, CDR2 YYNGEE. CDR3 length: 16 amino acids.

The chain recombines TRBV27 with TRBJ2-2, with 12 bases lining up with TRBD2. The CDR3 contains 16 residues. Germline lookup yields CDR1 MNHEY and CDR2 SMNVEV (reference sequence). Trimming removed 8 bases from V and 6 bases from J; junction bases left unmatched: 10. The CDR3 protein is CASAGLAGGGPGELFF. CDR3 DNA: TGTGCCAGCGCCGGCCTAGCGGGAGGGGGCCCCGGGGAGCTGTTTTTT.

The genes are TRBV27 and TRBJ1-2; a possible D gene is TRBD1 (5 bases). The CDR3 has 14 amino acids. V lost 3 bases and J 7 bases, leaving 15 bases between the germline ends. Germline assignment: CDR1 MNHEY and CDR2 SMNVEV (reference sequence). The CDR3 sequence is CASSFLEGRGGYTF. The CDR3 coding sequence is TGTGCCAGCAGTTTTTTGGAGGGAAGGGGTGGCTACACCTTC.

J is TRBJ1-2 and V is TRBV19; maybe TRBD1 (5 bases). V gave up 4 bases and J gave up 3 bases, with 9 bases separating them. The CDR3 runs to 13 residues. Germline V gene lookup returns CDR1 LNHDA and CDR2 SQIVND (reference sequence). The CDR3 loop reads CASSSQGHYGYTF. For the CDR3, the DNA is TGTGCCAGTAGTAGCCAGGGTCACTATGGCTACACCTTC.

This chain uses TRBV29-1 with TRBJ1-5, with D perhaps TRBD1 (5 bases). This CDR3 comprises 14 residues. The germline V gene has CDR1 SQVTM and CDR2 ANQGSEA. V lost 5 bases and J lost 0, with 11 bases in between. CDR3 sequence (DNA): TGCAGCGTTCAGGGCACCAATAGCAATCAGCCCCAGCATTTT. Amino acid sequence: CSVQGTNSNQPQHF.

Only one count was recorded for this clone. This chain uses TRBV30 with TRBJ2-3, with 8 bases that match TRBD2. The CDR3 contains 16 residues. The V segment lost 0 bases and the J segment 2 bases; nucleotides outside the gene matches: 7. Germline lookup yields CDR1 GTSNPN and CDR2 SVGIG (reference sequence). CDR3 nucleotides: TGTGCCTGGAGTGTAGGGGCGGGAGGCTACACAGATACGCAGTATTTT. Residues: CAWSVGAGGYTDTQYF. The entire variable domain, with the rest obtained from reference TRBV30 and TRBJ2-3, is as follows: SQTIHQWPATLVQPVGSPLSLECTVEGTSNPNLYWYRQAAGRGLQLLFYSVGIGQISSEVPQNLSASRPQDRQFILSSKKLLLSDSGFYLCAWSVGAGGYTDTQYFGPGTRLTVL.

The sample holds one count of this clone. The J gene is TRBJ2-4, the V gene TRBV21-1; TRBD2 is the table's D call, not checked against the DNA. TRBV21-1 is a known pseudogene. The CDR3 is 13 amino acids. The CDR3: CASSKDGGGIQYF. The CDR3 nucleotides read TGTGCCAGCAGCAAGGACGGGGGAGGCATTCAGTACTTC.

This clone was picked up one time. The chain joins TRBV5-6 to TRBJ2-3; 8 positions match TRBD2. The V and J ends lost 2 bases and 4 bases, in that order; junction bases with no gene match: 6. Germline loops: CDR1 SGHDT, CDR2 YYEEEE. CDR3 size: 15 residues. CDR3 sequence: CASSFAGGAADTQYF. The CDR3 nucleotides read TGTGCCAGCAGCTTCGCCGGGGGGGCCGCAGATACGCAGTATTTT.

V usage is TRBV7-9 and J usage is TRBJ2-7; D is uncertain. CDR3 length: 14 residues. The germline gives CDR1 SEHNR, CDR2 FQNEAQ (reference sequence). V lost 2 bases and J lost 2, with 10 bases in between. This CDR3 reads CASSLNGQTYEQYV. The CDR3 DNA is TGTGCCAGCAGCTTAAATGGTCAGACCTACGAGCAGTACGTC.

V is TRBV9 and J is TRBJ1-6; 12 nucleotides match TRBD1. This CDR3 has 15 residues. V lost 4 bases and J lost 10; bases outside the gene matches: 6. The germline V gene encodes CDR1 SGDLS and CDR2 YYNGEE. CDR3 loop: CASSTSGTGGSPLHF. CDR3 bases: TGTGCCAGCAGCACATCCGGGACAGGGGGCTCACCCCTCCACTTT.

This chain joins TRBV9 and TRBJ1-2; no clear D. The CDR3 is 14 amino acids. Trimming stripped 3 bases from V and 6 bases from J, with 15 bases between. CDR1 and CDR2 from the germline V gene are SGDLS and YYNGEE. Written as DNA, the CDR3 is TGTGCCAGCAGCGCTACAGAGCCGGGGAATGGCTACACCTTC. Residues: CASSATEPGNGYTF.

The chain has TRBV12-3 or TRBV12-4 and TRBJ1-2, with a weak D call TRBD1 (5 bases). The CDR3 has 13 residues. V lost 6 bases to trimming and J lost 4 bases, with 12 bases between them. Here the CDR3 DNA reads TGTGCCAGCAGGCCTAGGGGTAGCTATGGCTACACCTTC. This gives the protein CASRPRGSYGYTF.

The J gene is TRBJ1-6, the V gene TRBV6-1; D remains unclear. V dropped 3 bases and J dropped 9 bases, with 12 bases sitting between them. Germline CDR1 is MNHNS and CDR2 is SASEGT. The CDR3 is made up of 14 amino acids. The CDR3 reads CASSDRIKTSPLHF. DNA of the CDR3: TGTGCCAGCAGTGACAGGATCAAAACTTCACCCCTCCACTTT.

The J gene is TRBJ2-1, the V gene TRBV6-5, with 13 bases fitting TRBD2. Unmatched junction bases numbered 5, after V lost 3 bases and J lost 9 bases. Germline V CDR1 and CDR2: MNHEY, SVGAGI. This CDR3 has 15 residues. The CDR3 nucleotides read TGTGCCAGCAGTTATCACGGACTAGCGGGAGTTGAGCAGTTCTTC. Translated: CASSYHGLAGVEQFF.

J is TRBJ1-6 and V is TRBV2, with 7 bases lining up with TRBD1. This CDR3 has 16 amino acids. Germline trimming cut 7 bases from V and 4 bases from J; bases unmatched to any gene: 10. CDR1 and CDR2 from the germline V gene are SNHLY and FYNNEI. The CDR3 sequence: CASTKGGREYNSPLHF. DNA for the CDR3: TGTGCCAGCACCAAAGGGGGCAGGGAATATAATTCACCCCTCCACTTT.

This chain connects TRBV3-1 (or the pseudogene TRBV3-2) to TRBJ1-5; 8 bases line up with TRBD1. V shed 0 bases, J shed 4 bases, and the junction held 5 bases outside the gene matches. Germline CDR1 reads LGHDT; CDR2 reads YNNKEL (reference sequence). The CDR3 covers 16 residues. Written as DNA, the CDR3 is TGTGCCAGCAGCCAAGAGGGTCAGGGGGCAAATCAGCCCCAGCATTTT. Residues: CASSQEGQGANQPQHF.

V and J are TRBV20-1 and TRBJ2-7; tentative D call: TRBD1 (5 bases). CDR1 and CDR2 from the germline V gene are DFQATT and SNEGSKA (reference sequence). Deletions cut 5 bases from V and 6 bases from J, with 11 bases between. CDR3 length: 11 amino acids. CDR3 in DNA: TGCAGTGCTCGCAGGACAATCGAGCAGTACTTC. Translation gives CSARRTIEQYF.

This clone was seen a single time. This chain links TRBV7-2 with TRBJ2-3; the match to TRBD2 covers 7 bases. Germline V gene lookup returns CDR1 SGHTA and CDR2 FQGNSA. The CDR3 sequence is 15 residues long. V lost 5 bases and J lost 6; bases outside the gene matches: 11. The CDR3, as DNA: TGTGCCAGCAGCCCTCACAGCGGGAAAAGGGATACGCAGTATTTT. This gives the protein CASSPHSGKRDTQYF.

The chain combines TRBV19 with TRBJ2-7, with 8 bases fitting TRBD1. V lost 4 bases, J lost 2 bases, and 7 bases stayed unmatched. The CDR3 sequence is 15 residues long. Germline assignment: CDR1 LNHDA and CDR2 SQIVND (reference sequence). The chain's CDR3 is CASSKTGTGPYEQYF. For the CDR3, the DNA is TGTGCCAGTAGTAAAACCGGGACAGGTCCCTACGAGCAGTACTTC.

The chain links TRBV24-1 to TRBJ1-5, with 7 bases aligning to TRBD1. V trimming: 3 bases; J trimming: 2 bases; junction bases outside the gene matches: 3. The V gene's germline CDR1 is KGHDR and CDR2 SFDVKD. The CDR3 is 15 amino acids. The CDR3 DNA sequence: TGTGCCACCAGTGATATTGGACAGGGCAATCAGCCCCAGCATTTT. Translating it yields CATSDIGQGNQPQHF.

This chain connects TRBV10-3 to TRBJ1-4; tentatively, D is TRBD1 (5 bases). Germline V lookup: CDR1 ENHRY, CDR2 SYGVKD. The CDR3 runs to 12 residues. Trimming cost V 10 bases and J 12 bases, with 18 bases left between them. CDR3 residues: CATRDLGGELFF. Written as DNA, the CDR3 is TGTGCCACCCGGGACCTGGGCGGGGAACTGTTTTTT.

This chain uses TRBV10-3 with TRBJ2-5; 11 bases align to TRBD1. With 2 bases clipped from V and 4 bases from J, the junction kept 0 bases outside the gene matches. CDR3 length: 14 residues. CDR1 is ENHRY and CDR2 is SYGVKD in the germline V gene. The CDR3 DNA reads TGTGCCATCAGTGAGGGGACAGGGGGAGAGACCCAGTACTTC. It specifies CAISEGTGGETQYF.

The CDR3 DNA is TGTGCCAGCAGCTTATTAGGCCAGGGGGCCACTGAAGCTTTCTTT. Its protein product is CASSLLGQGATEAFF. The J gene is TRBJ1-1, the V gene TRBV7-2, with 8 bases that match TRBD1. Germline assignment: CDR1 SGHTA and CDR2 FQGNSA. V dropped 2 bases and J dropped 4; count of bases not matched to a gene: 6. The CDR3 is 15 amino acids.

This clone was found a few times. V is TRBV19 and J is TRBJ2-1; TRBD1 is a possible D gene (5 bases). With 1 base removed from V and 8 bases from J, the gap between germline ends came to 12 bases. This CDR3 is built from 14 residues. Germline loops: CDR1 LNHDA, CDR2 SQIVND (reference sequence). DNA for the CDR3: TGTGCCAGTAGTATAGGGACAATTGTTTATGAGCAGTTCTTC. The encoded protein is CASSIGTIVYEQFF.

This clone was observed a single time. The chain uses TRBV5-1 and TRBJ1-3; D possibly corresponds to TRBD1 (5 bases). This CDR3 is 14 amino acids long. CDR1 SGHRS and CDR2 YFSETQ come from the germline V gene. V lost 4 bases and J 0 bases, leaving 8 bases between the germline ends. DNA of the CDR3: TGCGCCAGCAGCCAGGGCCCCTCTGGAAACACCATATATTTT. Protein product: CASSQGPSGNTIYF.